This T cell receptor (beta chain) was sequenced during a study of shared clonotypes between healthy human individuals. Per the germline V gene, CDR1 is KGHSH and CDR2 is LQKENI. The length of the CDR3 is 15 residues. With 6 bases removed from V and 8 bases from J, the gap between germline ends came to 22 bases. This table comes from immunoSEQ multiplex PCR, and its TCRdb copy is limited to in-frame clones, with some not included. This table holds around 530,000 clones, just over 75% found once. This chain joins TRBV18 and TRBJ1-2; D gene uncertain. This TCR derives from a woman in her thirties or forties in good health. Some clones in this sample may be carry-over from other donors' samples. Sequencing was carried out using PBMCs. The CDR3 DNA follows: TGTGCCAGCTCCCCGACGACGATCGAGGCGATGGGCTACACCTTC. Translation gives CASSPTTIEAMGYTF.